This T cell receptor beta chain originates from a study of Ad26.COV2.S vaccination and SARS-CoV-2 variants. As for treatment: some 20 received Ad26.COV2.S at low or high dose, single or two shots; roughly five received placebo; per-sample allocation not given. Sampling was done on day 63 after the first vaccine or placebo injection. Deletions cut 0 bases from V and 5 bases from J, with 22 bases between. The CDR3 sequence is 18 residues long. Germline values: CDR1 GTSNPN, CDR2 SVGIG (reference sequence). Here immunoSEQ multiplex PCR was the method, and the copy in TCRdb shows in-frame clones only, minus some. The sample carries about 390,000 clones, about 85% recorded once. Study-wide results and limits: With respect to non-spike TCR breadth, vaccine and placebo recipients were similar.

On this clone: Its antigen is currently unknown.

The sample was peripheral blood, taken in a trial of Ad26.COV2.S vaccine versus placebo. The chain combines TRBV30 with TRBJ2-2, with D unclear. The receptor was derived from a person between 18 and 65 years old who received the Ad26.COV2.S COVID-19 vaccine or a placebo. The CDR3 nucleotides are TGTGCCTGGAGTGTACGGCCCGGGCTCCCTGAAGGAACCGGGGAGCTGTTTTTT. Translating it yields CAWSVRPGLPEGTGELFF.